A selection of T cell receptor beta chains follows, all from one sample in a study of CD8+CD57+ T cells in acquired aplastic anemia. One entry per CDR3 protein results from TCRdb running MiXCR on the reads. In the table there are about 270,000 distinct CDR3 sequences, about 80% of which are singletons. Material: sorted CD4+, CD8+, or CD8+CD57+ T cells (not recorded which) from PBMCs. The origin of the receptors is a human donor with aplastic anemia. The CDR3 runs from the conserved cysteine through the conserved F or W. D genes are given only for firm matches. Clone size is stated in some rows and not others, as once, few, many or a class when expanded.

d_gene,abundance,j_gene,len,v_gene,CDR3nt,CDR3aa
-,-,TRBJ1-1,15,TRBV9,TGTGCCAGCAGCGTAGGAGGGACAACTGGAAACACCACTTTCTTT,CASSVGGTTGNTTFF
-,-,TRBJ1-2,16,TRBV7-7,-,CAVLRGAEAQYFGYTF
TRBD1,-,TRBJ1-2,15,TRBV9,TGTGCCAGCAGCTTGACAGGGAGCGCCGAGTATTGCTACACCTTC,CASSLTGSAEYCYTF
-,-,TRBJ2-1,16,TRBV2,TGTGCCATCAGTGTAGCGACAGGTCCGAAATGGGATGAGCAGTTCTTC,CAISVATGPKWDEQFF
-,-,TRBJ2-2,12,TRBV7-3,TGTGCCAGCAGCTTAGTACCGGGGAAGGAGTTTTTT,CASSLVPGKEFF
-,-,TRBJ2-3,14,TRBV7-8,-,CASSLEAYFGPRTF
-,-,TRBJ1-2,15,TRBV5-5,TGTGCCAGCAGCCTGGATAGGGACCAGAACTATGGCTACACCTTC,CASSLDRDQNYGYTF
-,-,TRBJ1-2,16,TRBV7-9,TGTGCCAGCAGCTTACCCGACGGGGGCTTGGAGTATGACTACACCTTC,CASSLPDGGLEYDYTF
-,-,TRBJ2-1,15,TRBV9,TGTGCCAGCAGCGTAGCTGGAGGGGCCACAGATGCGCAGTTCTTC,CASSVAGGATDAQFF
-,once,TRBJ2-2,15,TRBV5-4,TGTGCCAGCAGTTTTAATACGGGGAACACCGGGGAGCTGTTTTTT,CASSFNTGNTGELFF
TRBD1,few,TRBJ2-3,15,TRBV2,TGTGCCAGCGTGGACAGGGGGCGTTCTGCAGATACGCAGTATTTT,CASVDRGRSADTQYF
-,-,TRBJ1-2,15,TRBV2,TGTGCCAGCAGTTCGTCGGCCCGGGGGAACTATGGCTACACCTTC,CASSSSARGNYGYTF
-,once,TRBJ1-2,14,TRBV7-9,TGTGCCAGCAGTTTCCCAAGCAGGGGATATGGCTACACCTTC,CASSFPSRGYGYTF
-,-,TRBJ2-1,14,TRBV15,TGTGCCACCAGCAGAGGCGGCGGGCCCAATGCCCAGTTCTTC,CATSRGGGPNAQFF
-,-,TRBJ1-2,15,TRBV7-7,TGTGCTAGCAGCTTAGGAGCGGGGCTGCGTCCCCCAGGCACCTTC,CASSLGAGLRPPGTF
TRBD2,-,TRBJ2-5,14,TRBV5-1,TGCGCCAGCAGCTTGGAAGGCGGGAGTAAGACCCAGTACTTC,CASSLEGGSKTQYF
TRBD1,-,TRBJ2-5,13,TRBV5-1,TGCGCCAGCAGTGGGACAGCTAAAGAGACCCAGTACTTC,CASSGTAKETQYF
TRBD1,-,TRBJ1-2,15,TRBV9,TGTGCCAGCAGCGAACAGGGGGCGACAGACTATGGCTACACCTTC,CASSEQGATDYGYTF
TRBD1,-,TRBJ1-5,12,TRBV9,TGTGCCAGCGGGACAGGGGGAAGGCCCCAGCATTTT,CASGTGGRPQHF
-,-,TRBJ1-1,14,TRBV9,TGTGCCAGCAGCGTAATAGAAGGATACACTGAAGCTTTCTTT,CASSVIEGYTEAFF
-,few,TRBJ1-6,15,TRBV10-3,TGTGCCATCAGTGAGTTGGGGCAGCATAATTCACCCCTCCACTTT,CAISELGQHNSPLHF
-,-,TRBJ2-5,15,TRBV7-9,TGTGGCAGCAGTAGCGGAGACGGGGCCCAAGAGACCCAGTACTTC,CGSSSGDGAQETQYF
-,many,TRBJ1-1,13,TRBV6-6,TGTGCCAGCGTTAGGGATGACAACACTGAAGCTTTCTTT,CASVRDDNTEAFF
TRBD2,-,TRBJ2-3,15,TRBV7-8,TGTGCCAGCAGCGGAGGAGGGACTACCGCAGATACGCAGTATTTT,CASSGGGTTADTQYF
-,-,TRBJ2-5,15,TRBV2,TGTGCCAGCGGGCCCCGGGGGACCTGGGGACAGACCCAGTACTTC,CASGPRGTWGQTQYF
-,-,TRBJ1-1,15,TRBV7-3,TGTGCCACCAGCAGAGATAGGGGACTGAACACTCAGGCTCTCTTT,CATSRDRGLNTQALF
-,-,TRBJ2-5,14,TRBV7-3,TGTGCCACCAGCAGGGGCTCGGGCCAAGAGACCGAGTACTTC,CATSRGSGQETEYF
-,once,TRBJ1-3,16,TRBV7-2,TGTGCCAGCAGCTTGGGGGGGGCAGCCTCTGGAAACACCATATATTTT,CASSLGGAASGNTIYF
-,many,TRBJ2-2,13,TRBV6-4,TGTGCCAGCAGTAGCGGGAACACCGGGGAGCTGTTTTTT,CASSSGNTGELFF
TRBD1,-,TRBJ2-5,18,TRBV15,TGTGCCACCAGCAGAGGAACCTACAGGGGCACCAGCCAAGAGACCCAGTACTTC,CATSRGTYRGTSQETQYF
-,-,TRBJ2-5,14,TRBV7-9,TGTGCCAGCAGCACAGGCAGCGAACAAGACACTCAAGCTTTC,CASSTGSEQDTQAF
-,-,TRBJ2-3,12,TRBV25-1,TGTGCCAGCAGTGCACAATACAGTACGCAGTATTTT,CASSAQYSTQYF
-,-,TRBJ2-6,17,TRBV7-2,TGTGCCAGCACCTTAGGGGGGGTTCCCGCTGGGGCGAACGTCCTGACTTTC,CASTLGGVPAGANVLTF
TRBD2,-,TRBJ2-5,14,TRBV7-9,TGTGCCAGCAGCTTTCAAAGAAGCGGGGAGACCGAGGAGTTC,CASSFQRSGETEEF
-,-,TRBJ1-6,14,TRBV5-4,TGTGCCAGCAGCTTTAGTACCGATAATTCACCCCTCCACTTT,CASSFSTDNSPLHF
-,-,TRBJ1-5,12,TRBV19,TGTGCCAGTCAGGGACGGAATCAGCCCCAGCATTTT,CASQGRNQPQHF
-,-,TRBJ1-1,14,TRBV7-4,TGTGCCAGCACCCTAGGGGAGCGTAGCACTGAAGCTTTCTTT,CASTLGERSTEAFF
-,-,TRBJ2-7,16,TRBV9,TGTGCCAGCAGCGACGGGGGACAGAGCACAGATACGCAGCAGTACTTC,CASSDGGQSTDTQQYF
TRBD2,-,TRBJ2-3,14,TRBV7-9,TGTGCCAGCAGCTTGGGGGAGGGTGGCTATAATCCACACTTT,CASSLGEGGYNPHF
TRBD1,many,TRBJ1-2,14,TRBV10-2,TGCGCCAGCAGTGAGTCGACAGGGCTGGAAGGCTACACCTTC,CASSESTGLEGYTF
-,-,TRBJ1-3,15,TRBV7-2,TGTGCCAGCAGCCAACGAAGGGGAACTGGAAACACCATATATTTT,CASSQRRGTGNTIYF
-,-,TRBJ1-1,15,TRBV9,TGTGCCAGCAGCTTATGGCCTAGCGGGAATAATGAACCTTTCTTT,CASSLWPSGNNEPFF
-,-,TRBJ2-5,14,TRBV15,TGTGCCACCAGCATAGGCGCCGGCCAGGAGACCCAGTACTTC,CATSIGAGQETQYF
TRBD1,-,TRBJ2-7,13,TRBV6-1,TGTGCCAGCCCGGGACAGACCTCCTACGAGCAGTACTTC,CASPGQTSYEQYF
-,-,TRBJ2-5,14,TRBV7-9,TGTGCCAGCAGCTTGGGGCAGAACAGGGAGACCCAGTACTTC,CASSLGQNRETQYF
-,-,TRBJ1-1,13,TRBV20-1,TGCAGTGCTAGAGTCGGCGGAAACACTGAAGCTTTCTTT,CSARVGGNTEAFF
TRBD2,-,TRBJ2-3,15,TRBV7-9,TGTGCCAGCAGCTTTGGGAGAAGCGGGGGGAGCGAGGAGTATTTT,CASSFGRSGGSEEYF
-,-,TRBJ2-1,16,TRBV19,TGTGCCAGTAGTATAGCTCTGGACTACCCATACAATGAGCAGCTCTTC,CASSIALDYPYNEQLF